The next 6 T cell receptor beta chains were all read from a single sample in a study of OX40 agonist ivuxolimab in advanced cancers. Sequencing used immunoSEQ multiplex PCR; TCRdb keeps in-frame clones, though not all of them. The data show some 80,000 clones, with about 89% seen just once and about 0.5% held by the top ten. The sequencing used CD4+ or CD8+ T cells sorted from blood, collected in a trial of the OX40 agonist ivuxolimab. The receptor set was obtained from an adult with an advanced solid tumor such as melanoma, head and neck, liver or kidney cancer.

The CDR3 DNA reads TGTGCCAGCAGACAGGACCTCTCTGGGGCCAACGTCCTGACTTTC. It translates to CASRQDLSGANVLTF. This chain connects TRBV6-5 to TRBJ2-6; tentative D call: TRBD1 (5 bases). Trimming pared 6 bases from V and 0 bases from J, leaving 9 bases between. The length of the CDR3 is 15 residues. Germline CDR1 and CDR2: MNHEY and SVGAGI.

For the CDR3, the DNA is TGTGCCAGCAGCTTAGATGGGGCAGGCTATGGCTACACCTTC. Translated: CASSLDGAGYGYTF. The rearrangement joins TRBV11-2 to TRBJ1-2, with D possibly being TRBD1 (5 bases). The length of the CDR3 is 14 residues. Trimming stripped 0 bases from V and 4 bases from J, with 9 bases between. The germline gives CDR1 SGHAT, CDR2 FQNNGV.

V and J are TRBV29-1 and TRBJ2-1; tentative D call: TRBD1 (6 bases). CDR1 and CDR2 from the germline V gene are SQVTM and ANQGSEA. There are 14 residues in the CDR3. V lost 2 bases to trimming and J lost 4 bases, with 12 bases between them. The CDR3 bases are TGCAGCGTTGAAAGGGGGACCTTTTACAATGAGCAGTTCTTC. This translates into CSVERGTFYNEQFF.

This chain joins TRBV10-2 and TRBJ1-6, with TRBD1 as a possible D gene (5 bases). The germline V gene has CDR1 WSHSY and CDR2 SAAADI. Trimming removed 6 bases from V and 10 bases from J, with 13 bases in between. This CDR3 is built from 13 residues. CDR3: CASSLDGDSPLHF. For the CDR3, the DNA is TGCGCCAGCAGCTTGGACGGGGACTCACCCCTCCACTTT.

The chain carries TRBV11-3 and TRBJ2-2, with 11 positions matching TRBD1. Looked up from germline, CDR1 is SGHNT and CDR2 is YENEEA. This CDR3 is built from 17 residues. The J segment lost 4 bases and the V segment lost 1 base, leaving 5 bases of the junction unmatched. The CDR3 here is CASSLVTGQGGTGELFF. The CDR3 bases are TGTGCCAGCAGCTTAGTGACGGGACAGGGGGGCACCGGGGAGCTGTTTTTT.

V and J are TRBV14 and TRBJ1-3, with D hard to call. Germline lookup yields CDR1 SGHDN and CDR2 FVKESK. Trimming stripped 1 base from V and 5 bases from J, with 6 bases between. CDR3 size: 13 residues. The chain's CDR3 is CASSQGPRNTIYF. CDR3 in DNA: TGTGCCAGCAGCCAAGGGCCTCGAAACACCATATATTTT.